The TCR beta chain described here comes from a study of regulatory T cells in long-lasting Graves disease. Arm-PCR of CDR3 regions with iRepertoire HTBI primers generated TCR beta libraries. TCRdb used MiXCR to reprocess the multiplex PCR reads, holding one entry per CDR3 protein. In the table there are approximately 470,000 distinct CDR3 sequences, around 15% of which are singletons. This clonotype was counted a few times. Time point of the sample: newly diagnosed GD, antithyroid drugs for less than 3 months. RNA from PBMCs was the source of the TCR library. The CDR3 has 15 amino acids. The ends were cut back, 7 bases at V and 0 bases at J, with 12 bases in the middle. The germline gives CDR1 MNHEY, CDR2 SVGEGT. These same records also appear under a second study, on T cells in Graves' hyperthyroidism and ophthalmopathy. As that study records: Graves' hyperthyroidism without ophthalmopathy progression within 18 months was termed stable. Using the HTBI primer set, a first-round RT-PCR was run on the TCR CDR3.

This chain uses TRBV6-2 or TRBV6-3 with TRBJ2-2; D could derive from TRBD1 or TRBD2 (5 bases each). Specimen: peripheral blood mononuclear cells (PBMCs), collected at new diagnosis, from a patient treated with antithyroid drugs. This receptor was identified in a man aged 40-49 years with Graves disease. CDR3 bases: TGTGCCAGCAAAGTCGGGACGGCGAACACCGGGGAGCTGTTTTTT. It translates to CASKVGTANTGELFF.